This TCR beta chain was obtained from a study of T cell responses to AZD1222 COVID-19 vaccine. As concerns this clone: Its antigen remains unknown.

Study-wide results and limits: All repertoire sampling was performed exclusively after the peak T cell response. A reported finding is that nearly half of spike-specific TCRs target unmutated variant regions.

The data were produced by immunoSEQ multiplex PCR, yet TCRdb's version contains in-frame clones alone and is incomplete. The data contain 58,000 or so clones, around 83% of them seen just once; the ten biggest clones take up roughly 7.3%. The CDR3 extends over 13 amino acids. With 0 bases clipped from V and 6 bases from J, the junction kept 3 bases outside the gene matches. The germline V gene encodes CDR1 SGHRS and CDR2 YFSETQ. This sample comprised peripheral blood, obtained on day 0 of AZD1222 vaccination. The receptor was derived from an adult in good health. The V call is TRBV5-1, the J call TRBJ2-7, with 7 positions matching TRBD1. The CDR3 region has the DNA TGCGCCAGCAGCTTGGGGTCAGGGGGCGAGCAGTACTTC. Translated, it gives CASSLGSGGEQYF.